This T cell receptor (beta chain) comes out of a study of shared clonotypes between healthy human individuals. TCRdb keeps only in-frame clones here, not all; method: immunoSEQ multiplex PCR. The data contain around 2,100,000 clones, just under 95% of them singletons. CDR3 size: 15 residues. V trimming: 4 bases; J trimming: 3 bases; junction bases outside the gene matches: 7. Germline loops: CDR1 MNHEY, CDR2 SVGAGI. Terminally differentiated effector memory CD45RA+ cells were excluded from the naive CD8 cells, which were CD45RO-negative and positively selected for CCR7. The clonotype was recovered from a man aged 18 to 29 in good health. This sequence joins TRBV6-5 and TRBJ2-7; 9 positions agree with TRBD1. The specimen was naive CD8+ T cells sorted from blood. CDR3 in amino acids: CASSSPGTGIYEQYF. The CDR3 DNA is TGTGCCAGCAGTTCCCCCGGGACAGGGATCTACGAGCAGTACTTC.